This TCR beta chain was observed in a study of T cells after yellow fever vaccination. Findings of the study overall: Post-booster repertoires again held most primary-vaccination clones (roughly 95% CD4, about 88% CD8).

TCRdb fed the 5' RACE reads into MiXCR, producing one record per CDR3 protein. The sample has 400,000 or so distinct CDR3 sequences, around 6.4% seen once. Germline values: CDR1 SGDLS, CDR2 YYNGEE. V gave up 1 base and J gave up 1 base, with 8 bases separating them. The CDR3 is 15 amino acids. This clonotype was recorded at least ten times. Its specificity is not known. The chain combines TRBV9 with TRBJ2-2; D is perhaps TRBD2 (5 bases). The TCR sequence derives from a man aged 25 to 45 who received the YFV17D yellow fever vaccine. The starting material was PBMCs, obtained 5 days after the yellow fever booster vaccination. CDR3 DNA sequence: TGTGCCAGCAGCGTACTAGCCCTGAACACCGGGGAGCTGTTTTTT. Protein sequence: CASSVLALNTGELFF.